This is a list of T cell receptor delta chains from one sample in a study of delta chains in infants with herpesvirus infections. TCRdb fed the RT-PCR reads into CATT to redo clone calling. Of around 3,300 delta-chain clones listed, around a third are singletons. Sequences were derived from peripheral blood, sampled at time point 3 of longitudinal follow-up. The receptors originated from a human donor who was a Ugandan infant, either HIV-exposed or HIV-unexposed (not recorded which). CDR3s include the opening cysteine and the closing phenylalanine or tryptophan. The order of the fields is clone size, J gene, V gene, D gene, CDR3 DNA, CDR3 protein. D genes are given only for firm matches. Not all rows give a size; the values are once, few, many and, for expanded clones, a class.

medium-sized,TRDJ1,TRDV1,TRDD3,TGTGCTCTTGGGGAACTAGCGGGTGGGGGATATCGGTACACCGATAAACTCATCTTT,CALGELAGGGYRYTDKLIF
medium-sized,TRDJ1,TRDV1,.,TGTGCTCTTGGGGAGCCCCTTCCTACTGGGGGATACACCGATAAACTCATCTTT,CALGEPLPTGGYTDKLIF
.,TRDJ3,TRDV2,TRDD3,TGTGCCTGTGACACCACTCATGGGGGATACCGAGCCTGGGACACCCGACAGATGTTTTTC,CACDTTHGGYRAWDTRQMFF
medium-sized,TRDJ1,TRAV38-2/DV8,.,TGTGCTTATAGGAGTTTATTCCTACTAGTACTGGGGATGAGGAGGGACACCGATAAACTCATCTTT,CAYRSLFLLVLGMRRDTDKLIF
.,TRDJ3,TRDV2,TRDD3,TGTGCCTGTGACACCCTACTGGGGGATACGAAGGGGAACTGGGACACCCGACAGATGTTTTTC,CACDTLLGDTKGNWDTRQMFF
.,TRDJ1,TRDV1,TRDD3,TGTGCTCTTGGGGAACGTAGACTGGGGAATACAGACACCGATAAACTCATCTTT,CALGERRLGNTDTDKLIF
.,TRDJ1,TRDV1,.,TGTGCTCTTGGGGAACCAATGGAGGTTAGCGGAACGTACACCGATAAACTCATCTTT,CALGEPMEVSGTYTDKLIF
few,TRDJ2,TRDV2,TRDD3,TGTGCCTGTGACTCCCTACTGGGGGATACGCGGGAAGCACAACTCTTCTTT,CACDSLLGDTREAQLFF
large,TRDJ1,TRDV1,TRDD3,TGTGCTCTTGGGGAATGCCTTCCTTCGGGGGGGATACCCACGGACACCGATAAACTCATCTTT,CALGECLPSGGIPTDTDKLIF
.,TRDJ1,TRDV1,TRDD3,TGTGCTCTTGGCCCTAAGGGTCCAAGGGGCCCTGAACCCCGCCGTACTGGGGGATACGTGACCGATAAACTCATCTTT,CALGPKGPRGPEPRRTGGYVTDKLIF
once,TRDJ3,TRDV2,TRDD3,TGTGCCCGTGACGGGTTGGGGGATACAACCTGGGACACCCGACAGATGTTTTTC,CARDGLGDTTWDTRQMFF
.,TRDJ3,TRDV2,.,TGTGCCTGTGACCTCACTGGGTTGTTGAACTGGGACACCCGACAGATGTTTTTC,CACDLTGLLNWDTRQMFF
.,TRDJ1,TRDV1,TRDD3,TGTGCTCTTGGGAAAAGAGTTCTTTTCTGGGGGGATAAACTCATCTTT,CALGKRVLFWGDKLIF
medium-sized,TRDJ2,TRDV3,.,TGTGCCTTTAACAGCCTAGGAGGAAGGACAGCACAACTCTTCTTT,CAFNSLGGRTAQLFF
few,TRDJ1,TRDV1,TRDD3,TGTGCTCTTGGGTCGAACTACCTTTCCTACGGTACTGGGGGATGTTCAAGCACCGATAAACTCATCTTT,CALGSNYLSYGTGGCSSTDKLIF
.,TRDJ1,TRDV1,.,TGTGCTCTTGGGGAACTCCGCCTTCCTACTAGGGATACGGTGTACACCGATAAACTCATCTTT,CALGELRLPTRDTVYTDKLIF
.,TRDJ1,TRAV29/DV5,TRDD3,TGTGCAGCAAGCGCCCCCCGGTTGGGAATGCGTACTGGGGGATGGGGCTGGTACACCGATAAACTCATCTTT,CAASAPRLGMRTGGWGWYTDKLIF
medium-sized,TRDJ3,TRDV2,TRDD3,TGTGCCTGTGACCAAGTAACTGGGGGTCGCTCCTGGGACACCCGACAGATGTTTTTC,CACDQVTGGRSWDTRQMFF
few,TRDJ2,TRDV2,TRDD3,TGTGCCTGTGACGTACTGGGGGCTTTGACAGCACAACTCTTCTTT,CACDVLGALTAQLFF
medium-sized,TRDJ1,TRDV3,TRDD3,TGTGCCTTTACTTCCCGACTACCTTCTACTGGGGGACAAACGTACACCGATAAACTCATCTTT,CAFTSRLPSTGGQTYTDKLIF
.,TRDJ1,TRDV1,TRDD3,TGTGCTCTTGGGGAACTGACCTACCCGTACTGGGGGGGGACCGATAAACTCATCTTT,CALGELTYPYWGGTDKLIF
few,TRDJ1,TRDV1,TRDD3,TGTGCTCTTGGGACCCGAGGGGGGTCTTACTGGGGTATCGACACCGATAAACTCATCTTT,CALGTRGGSYWGIDTDKLIF
.,TRDJ1,TRDV1,TRDD3,TGTGCTCTTGGGGAGACTCTCTATAGACCTCGGGTACTGGGGATTCTGCCGTATAAACTCATCTTT,CALGETLYRPRVLGILPYKLIF
.,TRDJ1,TRDV3,TRDD3,TGTGCCTTTAAAAGACCTACTGGGGGGCAAAGAAAACTCATCTTT,CAFKRPTGGQRKLIF
few,TRDJ1,TRDV1,.,TGTGCTCTTGGGGTATCCTCCTACCCCCTTGATGGGGAGTCCGATAAACTCATCTTT,CALGVSSYPLDGESDKLIF
.,TRDJ3,TRDV2,.,TGTGCCTGTGACAGCATTAGCTCCTGGGACACCCGACAGATGTTTTTC,CACDSISSWDTRQMFF
few,TRDJ3,TRDV2,TRDD3,TGTGCCTGTGACACTGCGGGATACAGATCCTGGGACACCCGACAGATGTTTTTC,CACDTAGYRSWDTRQMFF
few,TRDJ1,TRDV1,TRDD3,TGTGCTCTTGGGGATCTGGCCTTCCGGAAGACTGGGGGACGGAGGTACACCGATAAACTCATCTTT,CALGDLAFRKTGGRRYTDKLIF
.,TRDJ1,TRDV1,.,TGTGCTCTTGGGGTGTATGGCCTTCCCTCCTTCTCGTACACCGATAAACTCATCTTT,CALGVYGLPSFSYTDKLIF
few,TRDJ4,TRDV1,TRDD3,TGTGCTCTTGGGGAATATCCCCTTTTCCCCCAACTGGGGGATAACCCCCTGATCTTT,CALGEYPLFPQLGDNPLIF
.,TRDJ2,TRDV1,.,TGTGCTCTTGGGGACATAGGTTACGCGTCTGGGAGGAGGTGGACAGCACAACTCTTCTTT,CALGDIGYASGRRWTAQLFF
.,TRDJ1,TRDV1,TRDD3,TGTGCTCTTGGAGTGGGGTTTAGACAAACCCTACTGGGGTACACCGATAAACTCATCTTT,CALGVGFRQTLLGYTDKLIF
few,TRDJ1,TRDV1,.,TGTGCTCTTGGGGACGCCTACGGAAGACTATACACCGATAAACTCATCTTT,CALGDAYGRLYTDKLIF
medium-sized,TRDJ1,TRDV1,TRDD3,TGTGCTCTTGGGGAACTTCTACCCCTGTACTGGGGGAAGAGAGGCACCGATAAACTCATCTTT,CALGELLPLYWGKRGTDKLIF
few,TRDJ2,TRDV2,.,TGTGCCTGTGACACCTGGGGGGCTCCAGCACAACTCTTCTTT,CACDTWGAPAQLFF
.,TRDJ3,TRDV2,TRDD3,TGTGCCTGTGACACCGTACTGGGGGATGGGAGCTCCTGGGACACCCGACAGATGTTTTTC,CACDTVLGDGSSWDTRQMFF
few,TRDJ1,TRDV1,TRDD3,TGTGCTCTTGGGGAATTAATAAGCTACAACCGGGGGATACGGGGAGACACCGATAAACTCATCTTT,CALGELISYNRGIRGDTDKLIF
.,TRDJ1,TRDV1,TRDD2,TGTGCTCTTGGGGAAAAGGCCTTCCTACGTCAATACTGGACCGATAAACTCATCTTC,CALGEKAFLRQYWTDKLIF
.,TRDJ1,TRDV1,TRDD3,TGTGCTCTTGGGGAAGTCCCTATTTTGCCCGAGGTACTGGGGGACTGGCAACTCATCTTT,CALGEVPILPEVLGDWQLIF
few,TRDJ1,TRDV1,TRDD3,TGTGCTCTTGGGGAACCCCCCCAATCGTACTGGGGGATACGCGGGCTATACACCGATAAACTCATCTTT,CALGEPPQSYWGIRGLYTDKLIF
medium-sized,TRDJ1,TRDV1,TRDD3,TGTGCTCTTGGGGAACGCCCCCCTACCTTATCGCTGGGGGATACGACGTACACCGATAAACTCATCTTT,CALGERPPTLSLGDTTYTDKLIF
.,TRDJ1,TRAV23/DV6,TRDD3,TGTGCAGCTAATTTTGGACCCCCCCTACCCCGTGTTGGGGGATACACCGATAAACTCATCTTT,CAANFGPPLPRVGGYTDKLIF
medium-sized,TRDJ1,TRDV1,TRDD3,TGTGCTCTTGGGGAACTGTCAGTCACAAGGTACTGGGGGGTTTCCACCGATAAACTCATCTTT,CALGELSVTRYWGVSTDKLIF
.,TRDJ1,TRDV1,.,TGTGCTCTTGGGGAACATCAATCGTACACCGAGAAACTCATCTTT,CALGEHQSYTEKLIF
medium-sized,TRDJ2,TRDV1,.,TGTGCTCTTGGGGCCCTTCTTTCCTACCTACCGTACTGGGGGTCACATTTTTTGACAGCACAACTCTTCTTT,CALGALLSYLPYWGSHFLTAQLFF
.,TRDJ3,TRDV1,.,TGTGCTCTTGGGGAACTAGGACGTCGACCTAGGTACTATAGCTCCTGGGACACCCGACAGATGTTTTTC,CALGELGRRPRYYSSWDTRQMFF
.,TRDJ3,TRDV2,TRDD3,TGTGCCTGTGACACTACTGGGGGCTCCTGGGACACCCGACAGATGTTTTTC,CACDTTGGSWDTRQMFF
.,TRDJ1,TRDV1,.,TGTGCTCTTGGGGAACAGGGGCCTTCCCGGGCTTATGGGGGCCTGAGCACCGATAAACTCATCTTT,CALGEQGPSRAYGGLSTDKLIF
.,TRDJ1,TRDV1,.,TGTGCTCTTGGGGAACTAGGGTCTAATCGAGCCGATAAACTCATCTTT,CALGELGSNRADKLIF
few,TRDJ2,TRDV2,TRDD3,TGTGCCTGTGACCCTTTACTGGGGGATACATCGAGTACAGCACAACTCTTCTTT,CACDPLLGDTSSTAQLFF
.,TRDJ1,TRDV2,TRDD3,TGTGCCTGTGACACTGGGGGATCGTACACCGATAAACTCATCTTT,CACDTGGSYTDKLIF
.,TRDJ1,TRDV1,.,TGTGCTCTTGGGGAAAATAGGCCTGCCCTCGCGGGGATCCCAAATTTCACCGATAAACTCATCTTT,CALGENRPALAGIPNFTDKLIF
.,TRDJ2,TRDV1,TRDD3,TGTGCTCTTGGGGAACTAGGTAACCATGTAGTGGGGGATACGAAGGGGCTCTTCTTT,CALGELGNHVVGDTKGLFF
.,TRDJ1,TRDV1,.,TGTGCTCTTGGGGACCACCCCTCCTACACCGATAAACTCATCTTT,CALGDHPSYTDKLIF
once,TRDJ1,TRDV1,TRDD3,TGTGCTCTTGGGGAACTCCCTTCCTACCGAGACTGGGGGATACGCAGGACCGATAAACTCATCTTT,CALGELPSYRDWGIRRTDKLIF
few,TRDJ1,TRDV1,TRDD3,TGTGCTCTTGGGGAACTTAGCGTTTTGACGGTACTGGGGGGGAAACTCATCTTT,CALGELSVLTVLGGKLIF